This is a list of T cell receptor beta chains from one sample in a study of T cells in Graves' hyperthyroidism and ophthalmopathy. TCRdb recomputed calls from the multiplex PCR reads with MiXCR, one row per CDR3 protein. Of around 610,000 distinct CDR3 sequences in the sample, 14% to 15% are singletons; the top ten hold about 4%. The sample consisted of blood. The receptors come from a woman between 35 and 50 years old with Graves' ophthalmopathy. Each CDR3 is given with its conserved first and last residue. A D gene is named only where the DNA matches it firmly.

V gene	CDR3 length	D gene	J gene	CDR3 protein
TRBV10-3	14	TRBD1	TRBJ2-7	CAISYQDRGYEQYF
TRBV12-3/TRBV12-4	15	-	TRBJ2-6	CASSWTQSGANVLTF
TRBV4-1	16	-	TRBJ2-5	CASSRNGAGYKETQYF
TRBV24-1	13	-	TRBJ2-1	CATSVQGGGEQFF
TRBV29-1	12	-	TRBJ1-1	CSDQGGSTEAFF
TRBV4-3	15	-	TRBJ2-7	CASSPGGQGREEQYF
TRBV12-3/TRBV12-4	13	-	TRBJ1-5	CASSLASRQPQHF
TRBV19	15	TRBD1	TRBJ2-2	CASTRDRGLAGELFF
TRBV6-2/TRBV6-3	14	TRBD1	TRBJ2-5	CASSSLGTAETQYF
TRBV12-3/TRBV12-4	18	-	TRBJ1-1	CASSFRDQPSVVRTEAFF
TRBV6-2/TRBV6-3	14	-	TRBJ2-2	CASRVRGEAGELFF
TRBV27	17	-	TRBJ2-7	CASSLIKGGAHSYEQYF
TRBV7-8	16	TRBD1	TRBJ1-2	CASSLGATGEDYGYTF
TRBV6-1	13	-	TRBJ1-1	CASGKGGGTEAFF
TRBV30	14	-	TRBJ1-1	CAWSWGDLNTEAFF
TRBV28	15	TRBD1	TRBJ1-2	CASSRGLDRGYGYTF
TRBV7-8	12	-	TRBJ2-7	CASSPRYNEQYF
TRBV28	15	TRBD1	TRBJ2-5	CASSLGTGTEETQYF
TRBV20-1	11	-	TRBJ2-5	CSGDGQETQYF
TRBV15	12	-	TRBJ1-5	CATSHSNQPQHF
TRBV7-9	15	-	TRBJ1-6	CASSLVGVGNSPLHF
TRBV28	15	TRBD1	TRBJ2-5	CASSRRDREGWTQYF
TRBV20-1	13	-	TRBJ1-5	CSANEQGDQPQHF
TRBV6-2/TRBV6-3	15	TRBD1	TRBJ2-7	CASSYGGTGVYEQYF
TRBV29-1	17	TRBD1	TRBJ1-5	CSVGTGEGVGGNQPQHF
TRBV10-3	16	-	TRBJ1-1	CAISEWAGSRGTEAFF
TRBV9	17	TRBD2	TRBJ2-2	CASSVAAAGEGTGELFF
TRBV20-1	13	-	TRBJ1-2	CSARQGVAYGYTF
TRBV5-1	16	TRBD1	TRBJ1-1	CASSPRTGGAPTEAFF
TRBV2	12	-	TRBJ2-5	CASTGRKETQYF
TRBV20-1	13	TRBD2	TRBJ2-5	CSASSGSMETQYF
TRBV6-1	14	-	TRBJ1-2	CASSERAAVGGYTF
TRBV12-3/TRBV12-4	14	-	TRBJ1-2	CASSDRGPNYGYTF
TRBV11-3	14	-	TRBJ2-5	CASSFYLGQETQYF
TRBV3-1	13	-	TRBJ1-1	CASSQVEGSEAFF
TRBV12-3/TRBV12-4	15	-	TRBJ1-1	CASSLSRQLNTEAFF
TRBV11-2	16	-	TRBJ2-5	CASSPNSGGWRETQYF
TRBV10-3	15	-	TRBJ2-2	CAISDYGRDTGELFF
TRBV19	15	-	TRBJ2-7	CASSIDHLAGYEQYF
TRBV12-3/TRBV12-4	19	TRBD2	TRBJ2-7	CASRLGDPGLAGARLEQYF
TRBV30	13	-	TRBJ2-5	CAWGRGAQETQYF
TRBV10-3	14	-	TRBJ1-1	CAISAVDSSSEAFF
TRBV2	13	TRBD1	TRBJ1-1	CASNRQGNTEAFF
TRBV19	15	TRBD1	TRBJ1-1	CASRPAQTGVTEAFF
TRBV28	17	TRBD1	TRBJ2-1	CASSLLQTGGTYNEQFF
TRBV18	18	-	TRBJ2-5	CASSPPSSGGSISETQYF
TRBV12-3/TRBV12-4	12	-	TRBJ2-5	CASSHEGETQYF
TRBV19	13	TRBD1	TRBJ1-2	CASSMDRVGGYTF
TRBV12-3/TRBV12-4	13	-	TRBJ1-1	CASSLEQGFEAFF